One and the same sample provided the 29 T cell receptor beta chains below, sequenced in a study of OX40 agonist ivuxolimab in advanced cancers. This table comes from immunoSEQ multiplex PCR, and its TCRdb copy is limited to in-frame clones, with some not included. The table lists 45,000 to 55,000 clones, about 81% of them singletons. The specimen comprised CD4+ or CD8+ T cells sorted from blood, sampled in a trial of the OX40 agonist ivuxolimab. Receptors were obtained from an adult with an advanced solid tumor such as melanoma, head and neck, liver or kidney cancer.

This sequence joins TRBV2 and TRBJ1-5; D remains unclear. CDR3 length: 14 amino acids. Trimming removed 7 bases from V and 9 bases from J, with 19 bases in between. The germline V gene encodes CDR1 SNHLY and CDR2 FYNNEI. As DNA, the CDR3 is TGTGCCAGCACCCCAGGCGGACGGGTGGGGCCCCAGCATTTT. Translation: CASTPGGRVGPQHF.

The chain recombines TRBV30 with TRBJ2-2; D gene uncertain. The CDR3 covers 14 residues. CDR1 and CDR2 from the germline V gene are GTSNPN and SVGIG (reference sequence). With 0 bases removed from V and 5 bases from J, the gap between germline ends came to 10 bases. In nucleotides, the CDR3 is TGTGCCTGGAGTGTATATCGGTGGACCGGGGAGCTGTTTTTT. Its protein is CAWSVYRWTGELFF.

The V call is TRBV5-1, the J call TRBJ2-7; D tentatively fits TRBD1 or TRBD2 (5 bases each). Trimming removed 2 bases at V and 3 bases at J, with 12 bases between. Germline V gives CDR1 SGHRS, CDR2 YFSETQ. This CDR3 is built from 14 residues. Here the CDR3 reads CASSFLGELYEQYF. The CDR3 DNA sequence: TGCGCCAGCAGCTTTCTAGGGGAGCTCTACGAGCAGTACTTC.

This chain uses TRBV4-2 with TRBJ2-5, with TRBD2 identical over 14 bases. The CDR3 extends over 15 amino acids. Unmatched junction bases numbered 2, after V lost 3 bases and J lost 5 bases. Germline V gene lookup returns CDR1 LGHNA and CDR2 YNFKEQ. The CDR3: CASSQGLAGVETQYF. The CDR3 DNA is TGTGCCAGCAGCCAGGGACTAGCGGGAGTCGAGACCCAGTACTTC.

This clone was seen more than once but under ten times. This chain joins TRBV5-1 and TRBJ2-7, with D perhaps matching TRBD1 (5 bases). This CDR3 has 15 residues. V was clipped by 0 bases and J by 3 bases, with 13 bases between them. The germline V gene has CDR1 SGHRS and CDR2 YFSETQ. CDR3 sequence: CASSLAAGPVYEQYF. In DNA form, the CDR3 reads TGCGCCAGCAGCTTGGCCGCAGGGCCCGTCTACGAGCAGTACTTC.

The gene calls are TRBV6-1 and TRBJ2-2; 8 nucleotides line up with TRBD2. V lost 4 bases and J lost 3; bases outside the gene matches: 4. Germline CDR1 reads MNHNS; CDR2 reads SASEGT. CDR3 length equals 15 residues. CDR3 loop: CASSGGAGDTGELFF. As DNA, the CDR3 is TGTGCCAGCAGTGGTGGAGCGGGGGACACCGGGGAGCTGTTTTTT.

This clone is a singleton in its sample. The chain couples TRBV11-2 to TRBJ2-3; perhaps TRBD2 as D (6 bases). This CDR3 is built from 12 residues. Trimming shortened V by 8 bases and J by 2 bases, and 8 bases separated the two germline ends. Germline values: CDR1 SGHAT, CDR2 FQNNGV. The CDR3 region has the DNA TGTGCCAGCGGGAGGAACACAGATACGCAGTATTTT. Translating it yields CASGRNTDTQYF.

The CDR3 DNA reads as TGTGCCAGCAGCCTAGAAGTGGAGCTGAGCACCGGGGAGCTGTTTTTT. It translates to CASSLEVELSTGELFF. This chain uses TRBV9 with TRBJ2-2; D is ambiguous. Germline V gives CDR1 SGDLS, CDR2 YYNGEE. Trimming stripped 4 bases from V and 4 bases from J, with 17 bases between. This CDR3 is 16 amino acids long.

The CDR3 sequence is CASSQTSVGEQYF. CDR3 bases: TGTGCCAGCAGCCAGACTAGCGTTGGTGAGCAGTACTTC. J is TRBJ2-7 and V is TRBV14; TRBD2 matches 8 bases. This CDR3 contains 13 residues. The V and J ends lost 3 bases and 7 bases, in that order; junction bases with no gene match: 5. The germline CDR1 and CDR2 sequences are SGHDN and FVKESK.

The sample holds a few counts of this clone. The gene calls are TRBV19 and TRBJ2-7, with 9 bases lining up with TRBD1. CDR3 length: 15 amino acids. V lost 5 bases, J lost 5 bases, and 10 bases stayed unmatched. CDR1 is LNHDA, CDR2 SQIVND, per germline (reference sequence). The CDR3 reads CASSSRGQGVDEQYF. The CDR3 bases are TGTGCCAGTAGTTCAAGGGGACAGGGTGTGGACGAGCAGTACTTC.

The chain carries TRBV7-2 and TRBJ1-2; no reliable D call. CDR1 is SGHTA, CDR2 FQGNSA, per germline. CDR3 length: 15 residues. V lost 4 bases, J lost 6 bases, and 18 bases lay in between. The CDR3, as DNA: TGTGCCAGCAGCTCCCCCCCCCGGCGGCGAGATGGCTACACCTTC. It yields the protein CASSSPPRRRDGYTF.

V is TRBV7-9 and J is TRBJ1-2, with unresolved D. The CDR3 is 15 amino acids. The V end lost 5 bases, the J end lost 6 bases, and 19 bases lay between the germline ends. Germline V gene data show CDR1 as SEHNR and CDR2 as FQNEAQ (reference sequence). The CDR3 DNA is TGTGCCAGCAGCGCATTCAAAAGAAGCGGTGATGGCTACACCTTC. Amino acid sequence: CASSAFKRSGDGYTF.

V usage is TRBV7-2 and J usage is TRBJ1-4; a possible D gene is TRBD1 (6 bases). The V gene lost 5 bases and the J gene lost 8 bases, with 12 bases spanning the gap. This CDR3 spans 13 amino acids. Germline CDR1 SGHTA, CDR2 FQGNSA. The DNA for the CDR3 is TGTGCCAGCAGCGCAAACAGGGAGGAAAAACTGTTTTTT. Its translation is CASSANREEKLFF.

The chain couples TRBV5-1 to TRBJ2-5, with D tentatively TRBD1 or TRBD2 (7 bases each). Looked up from germline, CDR1 is SGHRS and CDR2 is YFSETQ. The V gene lost 7 bases and the J gene lost 2 bases, with 18 bases spanning the gap. The CDR3 length is 15 residues. CDR3 in amino acids: CASRMQGGEQETQYF. In nucleotides, the CDR3 is TGCGCCAGCCGTATGCAGGGGGGGGAGCAAGAGACCCAGTACTTC.

The CDR3 DNA sequence: TGCGCCAGCAGCTTGGGGCTAGCGGGAGTGAAAAGGGAGCAGTACTTC. Amino acids: CASSLGLAGVKREQYF. The gene calls are TRBV5-1 and TRBJ2-7, with 10 bases aligning to TRBD2. V lost 0 bases and J lost 7; bases outside the gene matches: 10. CDR1 and CDR2 from the germline V gene are SGHRS and YFSETQ. The CDR3 has 16 residues.

The rearrangement links TRBV5-5 to TRBJ1-2; TRBD1 matches at 10 bases. Germline V CDR1 and CDR2: SGHKS, YYEKEE (reference sequence). The CDR3 loop spans 16 amino acids. V trimming: 2 bases; J trimming: 4 bases; junction bases outside the gene matches: 8. CDR3 in amino acids: CASSLGWDRGFYGYTF. DNA for the CDR3: TGTGCCAGCAGCTTAGGTTGGGACAGGGGATTCTATGGCTACACCTTC.

This sequence joins TRBV4-3 and TRBJ2-7; 11 bases fit TRBD2. The length of the CDR3 is 15 residues. The ends lost 4 bases at V and 1 base at J; junction bases unmatched: 3. Germline CDR1 and CDR2: LGHNA and YSLEER. The CDR3 region has the DNA TGCGCCAGCAGCCGACTAGCGGGAACGTCCTACGAGCAGTACTTC. Translating it yields CASSRLAGTSYEQYF.

This clone was seen only once. The chain links TRBV9 to TRBJ2-7, with D possibly being TRBD2 (7 bases). The CDR3 is made up of 14 amino acids. The V gene lost 4 bases and the J gene lost 7 bases, with 18 bases spanning the gap. Germline-derived CDR1 and CDR2 are SGDLS and YYNGEE. The CDR3 coding sequence is TGTGCCAGCAGCCCCCAGGCGGGGGCAGTAGAGCAGTACTTC. The encoded protein is CASSPQAGAVEQYF.

V and J are TRBV28 and TRBJ2-1; D assignment may be TRBD1 or TRBD2 (5 bases each). Trimming took 5 bases from V and 8 from J, leaving 19 bases between them. The germline V gene encodes CDR1 MDHEN and CDR2 SYDVKM. CDR3 size: 15 residues. CDR3 amino acids: CASSRPGRPRDEQFF. CDR3 DNA: TGTGCCAGCAGTCGACCGGGACGGCCCCGGGATGAGCAGTTCTTC.

This chain uses TRBV11-3 with TRBJ2-7, with D possibly called TRBD1 or TRBD2 (5 bases each). With 0 bases removed from V and 0 bases from J, the gap between germline ends came to 9 bases. The CDR3 is 15 amino acids. Germline values: CDR1 SGHNT, CDR2 YENEEA. The CDR3 bases are TGTGCCAGCAGCTTAGATTCCGGGACCTCCTACGAGCAGTACTTC. Encoded protein: CASSLDSGTSYEQYF.

The chain combines TRBV11-3 with TRBJ2-2, with D tentatively TRBD1 (6 bases). The V gene lost 2 bases and the J gene lost 1 base, with 23 bases spanning the gap. The length of the CDR3 is 20 residues. The germline CDR1 and CDR2 sequences are SGHNT and YENEEA. The CDR3 reads CASSLSLLVPGTQNTGELFF. DNA of the CDR3: TGTGCCAGCAGCTTAAGCCTTCTCGTACCCGGGACACAGAACACCGGGGAGCTGTTTTTT.

The chain is built from TRBV6-6 and TRBJ1-1; 9 nucleotides match TRBD1. The J segment lost 11 bases and the V segment lost 3 bases, leaving 16 bases of the junction unmatched. Looked up from germline, CDR1 is MNHNY and CDR2 is SVGAGI (reference sequence). This CDR3 spans 16 amino acids. CDR3 nucleotides: TGTGCCAGCAGTTATAGTTCTGGTCGGGACAGGGAATCGGCTTTCTTT. As protein: CASSYSSGRDRESAFF.

The rearrangement joins TRBV5-1 to TRBJ2-5; TRBD1 matches at 8 bases. The trim removed 3 bases at V and 5 bases at J, leaving 12 bases unmatched. The germline CDR1 and CDR2 sequences are SGHRS and YFSETQ. This CDR3 is built from 16 residues. CDR3 nucleotides: TGCGCCAGCAGCTCCACCCCGACAGGGGCGGGGGAGACCCAGTACTTC. It codes for CASSSTPTGAGETQYF.

This chain joins TRBV28 and TRBJ1-2; D is unresolved. V was shortened by 3 bases and J by 5 bases, with 7 bases between the two germline ends. This CDR3 has 12 residues. Germline values: CDR1 MDHEN, CDR2 SYDVKM. CDR3 DNA: TGTGCCAGCAGTTTTTTGGGGTATGGCTACACCTTC. It encodes CASSFLGYGYTF.

This clone was observed a handful of times. The V call is TRBV2, the J call TRBJ1-2; TRBD1 matches at 9 bases. Germline V CDR1 and CDR2: SNHLY, FYNNEI. The V and J ends lost 6 bases and 4 bases, in that order; junction bases with no gene match: 0. CDR3 size: 12 residues. The CDR3: CASRDRGYGYTF. The CDR3 region has the DNA TGTGCCAGCAGGGACAGGGGCTATGGCTACACCTTC.

This clone was seen a single time. This chain joins TRBV5-4 and TRBJ2-5; 7 bases align to TRBD1. The assigned J gene may be wrong: the sequence end matches TRBJ2-7 better. In germline, CDR1 is SGHNT, CDR2 YYREEE (reference sequence). This CDR3 region has 14 residues. CDR3 sequence: CASSLLGGEGEQYF. The CDR3 DNA reads as TGTGCCAGCAGCTTGTTAGGGGGCGAGGGCGAGCAGTACTTC.

The chain is built from TRBV7-9 and TRBJ2-5; D remains ambiguous. Germline V gives CDR1 SEHNR, CDR2 FQNEAQ (reference sequence). V gave up 5 bases and J gave up 2 bases, with 9 bases separating them. This CDR3 comprises 13 residues. The CDR3 here is CASSTLNQETQYF. The CDR3 nucleotides are TGTGCCAGCAGCACCCTAAATCAAGAGACCCAGTACTTC.

The chain couples TRBV5-5 to TRBJ2-1; 7 nucleotides line up with TRBD2. Losses at the gene ends were 4 bases for V and 10 bases for J; bases not matched to a gene: 5. Germline V gene sequence: CDR1 SGHKS, CDR2 YYEKEE (reference sequence). The CDR3 is made up of 12 amino acids. As DNA, the CDR3 is TGTGCCAGCAGCCGGGGGGACCTGGAGCAGTTCTTC. It specifies CASSRGDLEQFF.

DNA of the CDR3: TGTGCCAGCAGCCCCACCCGACAGGGGGCAGGGGGCTACACCTTC. Encoded protein: CASSPTRQGAGGYTF. V usage is TRBV7-2 and J usage is TRBJ1-2; 10 bases map to TRBD1. Germline assignment: CDR1 SGHTA and CDR2 FQGNSA. V lost 5 bases, J lost 8 bases, and 11 bases stayed unmatched. The length of the CDR3 is 15 residues.